The sequence of this TCR beta chain was determined in a study of blood T cells in healthy people across ages. Notes on the study in general: Aged donors had fewer naive CD4+ cells and lower diversity than long-lived donors. The fall in TCR beta diversity per million T cells was roughly linear with age.

With regard to this clonotype: The antigen remains unidentified.

Alongside a J-beta primer mix, a sample-barcoded 5' primer served in a second PCR lasting roughly 6 to 12 cycles. TCRdb re-called the 5' RACE reads with MiXCR, one entry per CDR3 protein. The sample records approximately 900,000 distinct CDR3 sequences, roughly 43% being singletons. This CDR3 has 16 residues. Germline CDR1 LGHNT, CDR2 FRNRAP. The receptor's source is a man aged 30 to 45 in good health. The rearrangement joins TRBV12-5 to TRBJ2-7, with 16 nucleotides matching TRBD2. TRBJ2-5 explains the end of the DNA better; the J call may be wrong. Sequencing was carried out using blood. The CDR3 coding sequence is TGTGCTAGTGGTATAGGGACTAGCGGGAGGGGAGAGACCCAGTACTTC. It translates to CASGIGTSGRGETQYF.